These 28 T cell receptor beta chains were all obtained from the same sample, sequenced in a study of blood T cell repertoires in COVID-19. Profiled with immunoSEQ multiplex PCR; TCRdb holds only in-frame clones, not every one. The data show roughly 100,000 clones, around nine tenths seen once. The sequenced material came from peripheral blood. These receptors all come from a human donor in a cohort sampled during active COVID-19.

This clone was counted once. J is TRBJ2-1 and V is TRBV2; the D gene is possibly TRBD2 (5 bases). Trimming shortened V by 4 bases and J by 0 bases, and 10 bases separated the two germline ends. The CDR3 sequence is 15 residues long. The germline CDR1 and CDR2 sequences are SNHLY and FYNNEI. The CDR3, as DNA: TGTGCCAGCAGTGTTAGGAGGAGCTCCTACAATGAGCAGTTCTTC. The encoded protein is CASSVRRSSYNEQFF.

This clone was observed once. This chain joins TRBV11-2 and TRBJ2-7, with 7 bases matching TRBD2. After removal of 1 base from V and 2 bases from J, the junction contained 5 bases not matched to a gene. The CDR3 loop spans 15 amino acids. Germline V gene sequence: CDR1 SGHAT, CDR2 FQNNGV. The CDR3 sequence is CASSLGLASTYEQYF. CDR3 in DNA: TGTGCCAGCAGCTTAGGACTAGCATCAACCTACGAGCAGTACTTC.

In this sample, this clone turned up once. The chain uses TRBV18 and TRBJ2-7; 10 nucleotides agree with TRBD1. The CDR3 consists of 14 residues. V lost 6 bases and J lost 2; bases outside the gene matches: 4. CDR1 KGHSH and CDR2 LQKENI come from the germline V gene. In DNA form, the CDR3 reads TGTGCCAGCTCCCCCGGGACAGGGGCCTACGAGCAGTACTTC. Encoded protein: CASSPGTGAYEQYF.

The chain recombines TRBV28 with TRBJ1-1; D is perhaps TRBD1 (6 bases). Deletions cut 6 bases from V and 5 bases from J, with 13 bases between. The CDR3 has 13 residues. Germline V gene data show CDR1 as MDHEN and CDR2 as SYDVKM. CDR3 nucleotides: TGTGCCAGCAGCCCTGACAGGCGGACTGAAGCTTTCTTT. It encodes CASSPDRRTEAFF. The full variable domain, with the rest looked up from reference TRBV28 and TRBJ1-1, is DVKVTQSSRYLVKRTGEKVFLECVQDMDHENMFWYRQDPGLGLRLIYFSYDVKMKEKGDIPEGYSVSREKKERFSLILESASTNQTSMYLCASSPDRRTEAFFGQGTRLTVV.

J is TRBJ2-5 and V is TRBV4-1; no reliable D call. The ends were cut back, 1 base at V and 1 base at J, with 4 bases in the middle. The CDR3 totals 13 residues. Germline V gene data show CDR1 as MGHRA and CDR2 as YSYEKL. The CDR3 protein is CASSQAIQETQYF. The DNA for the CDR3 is TGCGCCAGCAGCCAAGCAATCCAAGAGACCCAGTACTTC.

CDR3 amino acids: CASSWGQNLYNEQFF. DNA for the CDR3: TGTGCCAGCAGCTGGGGACAGAATCTCTACAATGAGCAGTTCTTC. The rearrangement joins TRBV7-9 to TRBJ2-1; 7 bases align to TRBD1. The length of the CDR3 is 15 residues. V lost 4 bases, J lost 3 bases, and 6 bases stayed unmatched. Germline CDR1 SEHNR, CDR2 FQNEAQ (reference sequence).

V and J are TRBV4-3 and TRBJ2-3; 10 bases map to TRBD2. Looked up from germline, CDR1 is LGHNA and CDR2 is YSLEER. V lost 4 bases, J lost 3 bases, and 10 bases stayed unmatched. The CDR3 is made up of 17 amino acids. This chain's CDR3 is CASSPLTGLARTDTQYF. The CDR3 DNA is TGCGCCAGCAGCCCCCTCACGGGACTAGCGAGGACAGATACGCAGTATTTT.

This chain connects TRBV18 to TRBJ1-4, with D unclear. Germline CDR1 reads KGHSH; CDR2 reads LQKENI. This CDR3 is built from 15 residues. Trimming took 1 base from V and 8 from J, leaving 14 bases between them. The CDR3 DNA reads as TGTGCCAGCTCACCACGTGTCTCAGAACGCGAAAAACTGTTTTTT. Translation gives CASSPRVSEREKLFF.

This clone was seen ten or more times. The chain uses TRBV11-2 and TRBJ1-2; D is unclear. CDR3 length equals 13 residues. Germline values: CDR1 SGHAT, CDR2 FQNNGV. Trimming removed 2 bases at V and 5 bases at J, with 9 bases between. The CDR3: CASSLYREYGYTF. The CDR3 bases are TGTGCCAGCAGCTTATATCGAGAGTATGGCTACACCTTC.

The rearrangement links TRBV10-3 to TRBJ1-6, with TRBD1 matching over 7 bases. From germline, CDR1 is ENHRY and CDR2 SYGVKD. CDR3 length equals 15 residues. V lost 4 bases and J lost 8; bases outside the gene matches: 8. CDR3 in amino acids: CAISVSGTVYSPLHF. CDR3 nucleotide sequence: TGTGCCATCAGTGTGTCGGGGACAGTCTATTCACCCCTCCACTTT.

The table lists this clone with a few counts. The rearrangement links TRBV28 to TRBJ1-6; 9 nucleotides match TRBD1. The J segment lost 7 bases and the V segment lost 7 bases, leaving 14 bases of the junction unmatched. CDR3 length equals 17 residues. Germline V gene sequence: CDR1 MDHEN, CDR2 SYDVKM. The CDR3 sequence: CASTRQGGEIRNSPLHF. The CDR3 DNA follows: TGTGCCAGCACTAGACAGGGGGGAGAAATTAGGAATTCACCCCTCCACTTT.

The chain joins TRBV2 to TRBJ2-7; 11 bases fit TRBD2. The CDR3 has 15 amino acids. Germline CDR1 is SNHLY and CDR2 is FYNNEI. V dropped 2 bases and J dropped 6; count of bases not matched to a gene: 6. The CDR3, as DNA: TGTGCCAGCAGTGAATTACTAGCGGGAGTGGGCGAGCAGTACTTC. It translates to CASSELLAGVGEQYF.

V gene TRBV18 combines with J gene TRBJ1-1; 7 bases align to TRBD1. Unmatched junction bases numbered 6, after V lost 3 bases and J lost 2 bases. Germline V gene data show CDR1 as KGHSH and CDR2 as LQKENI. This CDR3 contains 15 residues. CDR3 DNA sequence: TGTGCCAGCTCACCGCGGACAGGAGCAAACACTGAAGCTTTCTTT. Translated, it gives CASSPRTGANTEAFF.

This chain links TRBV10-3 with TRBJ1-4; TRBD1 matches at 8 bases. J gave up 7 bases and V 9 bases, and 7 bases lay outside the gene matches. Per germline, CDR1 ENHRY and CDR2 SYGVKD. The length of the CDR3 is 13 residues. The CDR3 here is CAISQGAVEKLFF. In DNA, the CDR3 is TGTGCCATTTCCCAGGGGGCCGTTGAAAAACTGTTTTTT.

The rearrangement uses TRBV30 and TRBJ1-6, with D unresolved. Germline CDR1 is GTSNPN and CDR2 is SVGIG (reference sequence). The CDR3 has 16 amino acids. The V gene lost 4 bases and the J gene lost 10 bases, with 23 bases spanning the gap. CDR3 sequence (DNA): TGTGCCTGGACAATCGGCGTATTTGCAGGTGGATCACCCCTCCACTTT. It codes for CAWTIGVFAGGSPLHF. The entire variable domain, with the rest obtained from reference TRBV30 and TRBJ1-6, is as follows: SQTIHQWPATLVQPVGSPLSLECTVEGTSNPNLYWYRQAAGRGLQLLFYSVGIGQISSEVPQNLSASRPQDRQFILSSKKLLLSDSGFYLCAWTIGVFAGGSPLHFGNGTRLTVT.

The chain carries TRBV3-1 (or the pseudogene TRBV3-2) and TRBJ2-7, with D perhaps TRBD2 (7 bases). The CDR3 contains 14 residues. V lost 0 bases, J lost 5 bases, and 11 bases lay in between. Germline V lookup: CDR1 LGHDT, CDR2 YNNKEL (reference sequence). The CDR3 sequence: CASSQDGGLDEQYF. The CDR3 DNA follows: TGTGCCAGCAGCCAAGACGGGGGGCTGGACGAGCAGTACTTC.

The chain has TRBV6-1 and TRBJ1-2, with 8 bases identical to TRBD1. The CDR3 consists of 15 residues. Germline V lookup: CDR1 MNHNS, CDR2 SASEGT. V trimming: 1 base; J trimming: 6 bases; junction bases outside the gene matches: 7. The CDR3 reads CASSEVRTGRNGYTF. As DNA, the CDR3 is TGTGCCAGCAGTGAAGTCCGGACAGGGAGAAATGGCTACACCTTC.

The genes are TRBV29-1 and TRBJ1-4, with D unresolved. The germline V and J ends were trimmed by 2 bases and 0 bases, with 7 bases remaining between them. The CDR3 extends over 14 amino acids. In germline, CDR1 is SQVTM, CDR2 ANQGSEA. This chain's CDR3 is CSVETDSTNEKLFF. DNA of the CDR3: TGCAGCGTTGAAACAGATTCAACTAATGAAAAACTGTTTTTT.

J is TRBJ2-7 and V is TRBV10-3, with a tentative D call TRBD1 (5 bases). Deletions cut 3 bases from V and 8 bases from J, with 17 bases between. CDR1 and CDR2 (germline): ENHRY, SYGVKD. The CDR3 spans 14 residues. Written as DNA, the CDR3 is TGTGCCATCAGTGAAGGGGCTTCCTTAGAGAAGCAGTACTTC. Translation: CAISEGASLEKQYF.

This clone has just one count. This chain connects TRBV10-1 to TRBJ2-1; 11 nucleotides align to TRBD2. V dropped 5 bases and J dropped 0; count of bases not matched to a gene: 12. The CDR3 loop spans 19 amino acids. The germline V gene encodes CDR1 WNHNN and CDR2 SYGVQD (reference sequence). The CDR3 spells CASSLAETSGIPSYNEQFF. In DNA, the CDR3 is TGCGCCAGCAGTCTGGCAGAGACTAGCGGGATTCCCTCCTACAATGAGCAGTTCTTC.

In nucleotides, the CDR3 is TGTGCCACCGGGGGGGTCTCTGGGGCCAACGTCCTGACTTTC. Its translation: CATGGVSGANVLTF. The rearrangement joins TRBV7-7 to TRBJ2-6; 8 nucleotides match TRBD2. The CDR3 sequence is 14 residues long. V lost 10 bases to trimming and J lost 0 bases; unmatched junction nucleotides: 2. Germline-derived CDR1 and CDR2 are SSHAT and FNYEAQ (reference sequence).

The DNA of the CDR3 is TGTGCCAGCACCCCCCCCACTAGCTCATGGGGGGATGAGCAGTTCTTC. It yields the protein CASTPPTSSWGDEQFF. V usage is TRBV7-4 and J usage is TRBJ2-1, with TRBD2 as a possible D gene (6 bases). V lost 7 bases and J 8 bases, leaving 24 bases between the germline ends. The germline CDR1 and CDR2 sequences are SGHVT and SQSDAQ. The CDR3 covers 16 residues.

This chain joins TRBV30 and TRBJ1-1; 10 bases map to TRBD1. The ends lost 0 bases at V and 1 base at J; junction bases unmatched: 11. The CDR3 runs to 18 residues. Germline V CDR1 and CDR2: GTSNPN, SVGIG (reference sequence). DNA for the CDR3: TGTGCCTGGAGTGTACTAGGATGGAGGACAGGGGGGAACACTGAAGCTTTCTTT. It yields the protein CAWSVLGWRTGGNTEAFF.

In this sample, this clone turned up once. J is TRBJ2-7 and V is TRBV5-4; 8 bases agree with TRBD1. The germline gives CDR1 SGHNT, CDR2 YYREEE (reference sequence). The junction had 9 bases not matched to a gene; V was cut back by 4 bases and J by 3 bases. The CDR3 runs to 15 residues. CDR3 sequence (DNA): TGTGCCAGCAGCCTGATCTCCACAGGGGGCTACGAGCAGTACTTC. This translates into CASSLISTGGYEQYF.

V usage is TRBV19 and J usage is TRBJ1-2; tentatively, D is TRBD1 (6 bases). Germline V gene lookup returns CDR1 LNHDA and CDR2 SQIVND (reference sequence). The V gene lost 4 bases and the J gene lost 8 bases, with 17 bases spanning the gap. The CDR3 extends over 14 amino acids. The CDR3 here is CASSSRQASGGYTF. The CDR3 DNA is TGTGCCAGTAGTAGCAGACAGGCTTCGGGGGGCTACACCTTC.

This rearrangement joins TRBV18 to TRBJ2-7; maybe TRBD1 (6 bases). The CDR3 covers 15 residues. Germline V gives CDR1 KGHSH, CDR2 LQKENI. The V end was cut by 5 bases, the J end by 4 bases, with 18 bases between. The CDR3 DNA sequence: TGTGCCAGCTCAAAGCCGGGACACATCCTTTACGAGCAGTACTTC. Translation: CASSKPGHILYEQYF.

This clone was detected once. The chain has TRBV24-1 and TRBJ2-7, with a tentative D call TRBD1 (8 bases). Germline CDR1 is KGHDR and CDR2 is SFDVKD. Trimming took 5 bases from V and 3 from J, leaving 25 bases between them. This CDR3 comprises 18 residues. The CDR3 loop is CATSGSLLRTGRGYEQYF. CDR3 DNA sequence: TGTGCCACCAGTGGTTCCCTGTTGCGGACAGGGAGGGGCTACGAGCAGTACTTC.

In nucleotides, the CDR3 is TGTGCCACCTCCCACAGGGTTTATAGTTCTAACACCGGGGAGCTGTTTTTT. Amino acid sequence: CATSHRVYSSNTGELFF. This chain links TRBV5-4 with TRBJ2-2; tentatively, D is TRBD1 (6 bases). V was cut by 9 bases and J by 2 bases, with 23 bases left in between. Germline lookup yields CDR1 SGHNT and CDR2 YYREEE (reference sequence). This CDR3 has 17 amino acids.